This TCR beta chain was found in a study of T cell responses to AZD1222 COVID-19 vaccine. Germline CDR1 is MDHEN and CDR2 is SYDVKM. The CDR3 is made up of 11 amino acids. V lost 6 bases and J lost 5, with 8 bases in between. Only in-frame clones appear in the TCRdb table, and some are missing; sequencing was by immunoSEQ multiplex PCR. The sample yields some 110,000 clones, 90% seen once. The rearrangement links TRBV28 to TRBJ2-7; D is perhaps TRBD2 (5 bases). The clonotype was recovered from an adult in good health. The specimen comprised peripheral blood, sampled on day 0 of AZD1222 vaccination. The CDR3 sequence is CASRLRDEQYF. In DNA form, the CDR3 reads TGTGCCAGCAGACTGCGGGACGAGCAGTACTTC.